The rows below give T cell receptor beta chains drawn from one sample of a study of T cell repertoires in cytomegalovirus infection. TCRdb re-called the reads through MiXCR, storing one row per CDR3 protein. The sample lists around 740,000 distinct CDR3 sequences, less than 40% occurring once. Specimen: PBMCs. The receptor source for this set is a human donor in good health (CMV status not recorded). Some clones in this sample may be carry-over from other donors' samples. CDR3s include the opening cysteine and the closing phenylalanine or tryptophan. A D gene is named only where the DNA matches it firmly. Size is omitted from some rows. Given values are once, few, many or a class for expanded clones.

TRBV6-4,TRBD2,TRBJ2-1,-,CASRLEAGGPDEQFF,TGTGCCAGCAGGCTGGAAGCGGGAGGGCCAGATGAGCAGTTCTTC
TRBV7-8,TRBD1,TRBJ2-7,-,CASSPFGTDYEEQSF,TGTGCCAGCAGCCCTTTTGGGACAGACTACGAGGAGCAGTCCTTC
TRBV29-1,-,TRBJ1-2,-,CSVKTGITYGYTF,TGCAGCGTAAAAACAGGGATTACTTATGGCTACACCTTC
TRBV6-4,-,TRBJ1-5,few,CASSPMWGPNQPQHF,TGTGCCAGCAGCCCCATGTGGGGTCCTAATCAGCCCCAGCATTTT
TRBV6-5,TRBD1,TRBJ1-5,few,CASRVTGVGQPQHF,TGTGCCAGCAGGGTCACAGGGGTGGGTCAGCCCCAGCATTTT
TRBV28,-,TRBJ2-5,-,CASSFLRDPSRETQYF,TGTGCCAGCAGTTTTCTCCGGGACCCCTCCCGAGAGACCCAGTACTTC
TRBV12-3/TRBV12-4,-,TRBJ2-1,-,CASSFPRNGRQEQFF,TGTGCCAGCAGTTTCCCCCGCAACGGGCGCCAAGAGCAGTTCTTC
TRBV28,-,TRBJ1-2,-,CASSLKSGYTF,TGTGCCAGCAGTTTAAAGAGTGGCTACACCTTC
TRBV19,-,TRBJ1-4,-,CASSQGLSNEKLFF,TGTGCCAGTAGTCAAGGCCTTTCAAATGAAAAACTGTTTTTT
TRBV7-9,-,TRBJ2-2,many,CASSTRQDTGELFF,TGTGCCAGCAGCACCCGTCAGGACACCGGGGAGCTGTTTTTT
TRBV5-1,TRBD1,TRBJ1-3,-,CASSLGQASSGNTIYF,TGCGCCAGCAGCCTGGGACAGGCGTCCTCTGGAAACACCATATATTTT
TRBV5-4,-,TRBJ1-6,-,CASSLAAGSASPLHF,TGTGCCAGCAGCTTGGCGGCAGGGAGTGCTTCACCCCTCCACTTT
TRBV28,-,TRBJ2-5,-,CASKSGEYLETQYF,TGTGCCAGCAAGTCTGGGGAGTACCTGGAGACCCAGTACTTC
TRBV10-3,-,TRBJ1-2,-,CSSAGSEGYTF,TGTTCCAGTGCCGGATCTGAAGGCTACACCTTC
TRBV28,-,TRBJ1-2,-,CATTGYGYTF,TGTGCCACCACTGGGTACGGCTACACCTTC
TRBV7-9,TRBD1,TRBJ1-3,once,CASSTRQGPYSGNTIYF,TGTGCCAGCAGCACACGACAGGGACCGTACTCTGGAAACACCATATATTTT
TRBV7-2,-,TRBJ1-4,many,CASSAAQAVGEKLFF,TGTGCCAGCAGCGCGGCGCAGGCGGTGGGTGAAAAACTGTTTTTT
TRBV28,-,TRBJ2-1,few,CASSRVNEQFF,TGTGCCAGCTCCCGGGTAAATGAGCAGTTCTTC
TRBV7-3,-,TRBJ1-2,-,CASSLVPGGGHYGYTF,TGTGCCAGCAGCTTAGTGCCGGGGGGGGGTCACTATGGCTACACCTTC
TRBV7-9,-,TRBJ2-3,-,CASSLSGPASADTQYF,TGTGCCAGCAGCTTATCCGGGCCGGCTAGCGCAGATACGCAGTATTTT
TRBV25-1,-,TRBJ2-2,few,CASSLSTDRIAGELFF,TGTGCCAGCAGTCTATCTACCGATCGTATTGCCGGGGAGCTGTTTTTT
TRBV28,-,TRBJ2-5,-,CASSSIQETQYF,TGTGCCAGCAGTTCCATTCAGGAGACCCAGTACTTC
TRBV7-9,-,TRBJ1-5,-,CAISTGGHQPQHF,TGTGCCATATCTACGGGGGGACATCAGCCCCAGCATTTT
TRBV7-2,TRBD2,TRBJ2-1,few,CASSLVGGGLKFF,TGTGCCAGCAGCTTAGTTGGGGGGGGGTTAAAGTTCTTC
TRBV28,TRBD2,TRBJ2-3,-,CASSLASGGSTDTQYF,TGTGCCAGCAGTTTGGCTAGCGGGGGGAGCACAGATACGCAGTATTTT
TRBV27,-,TRBJ1-2,-,CASSLKRDYYGYTF,TGTGCCAGCAGTTTAAAAAGGGACTACTATGGCTACACCTTC
TRBV6-2/TRBV6-3,TRBD2,TRBJ2-1,-,CASSYRRLAGHDYNEQFF,TGTGCCAGCAGTTATCGGCGACTAGCGGGCCATGACTACAATGAGCAGTTCTTC
TRBV5-1,-,TRBJ1-1,few,CASSLVDGASGEAFF,TGCGCCAGCAGCTTGGTAGACGGGGCTTCTGGTGAAGCTTTCTTT
TRBV7-2,-,TRBJ1-3,many,CASSTAPGRTGNTIYF,TGTGCCAGCAGCACGGCCCCAGGGAGAACGGGAAACACCATATATTTT
TRBV10-3,TRBD2,TRBJ2-7,-,CAIRDTSGRYEQYF,TGTGCCATCAGAGACACTAGCGGGAGGTACGAGCAGTACTTC
TRBV7-8,TRBD1,TRBJ1-1,few,CASSPEDRRLLLEAFF,TGTGCCAGCAGCCCGGAGGACAGGCGTCTCCTCCTGGAAGCTTTCTTT
TRBV28,TRBD1,TRBJ1-1,-,CASSLGGQGKDEAFF,TGTGCCAGCAGTTTGGGGGGACAGGGAAAAGATGAAGCTTTCTTT
TRBV9,TRBD2,TRBJ2-7,-,CASSVEASGSYEQYF,TGTGCCAGCAGCGTAGAGGCTAGCGGCTCCTACGAGCAGTACTTC
TRBV7-1,-,TRBJ2-5,-,CASSSPGLSRPQYF,TGTGCCAGCAGCAGTCCGGGACTGTCCAGGCCCCAGTACTTC
TRBV6-5,TRBD1,TRBJ1-4,-,CASSPGQGQIYEKLFF,TGTGCCAGCAGCCCCGGACAGGGGCAAATCTACGAAAAACTGTTTTTT